This TCR beta chain originates from a study of blood T cell repertoires in COVID-19. Sequenced by immunoSEQ multiplex PCR; TCRdb stores in-frame clones only, minus some. The sample yields some 320,000 clones, about 90% seen once. The CDR3 runs 13 residues. CDR1 and CDR2 from the germline V gene are GTSNPN and SVGIG (reference sequence). V lost 4 bases to trimming and J lost 7 bases; unmatched junction nucleotides: 4. Source material: PBMCs or T cells enriched from blood (not recorded which). The clonotype comes from a woman aged 45-65 years who had been exposed to COVID-19. This sequence joins TRBV30 and TRBJ1-6; TRBD1 agrees at 7 bases. The CDR3 nucleotides are TGTGCCTGGATGGGACAGTACAATTCACCCCTCCACTTT. It encodes CAWMGQYNSPLHF.